This T cell receptor (beta chain) was recorded in a study of T-cell reconstitution after alpha-beta-depleted transplantation in children. Details on this clonotype: Antigen specificity is unknown.

Per germline, CDR1 SGHRS and CDR2 YFSETQ. The CDR3 is made up of 13 amino acids. Trimming shortened V by 1 base and J by 5 bases, and 10 bases separated the two germline ends. Notes on the study in general: Expanded graft clones numbering several hundred reportedly gave rise to alpha-beta T cells about two months after transplant. Surviving recipient cells, namely T cells and thymic progenitors, were the source of high day-60 TCRbeta diversity in some patients.

Unique molecular identifiers were used to barcode this TCRbeta library. Each CDR3 protein gets one entry after TCRdb re-called the PCR reads with MiXCR. The table has 610,000 or so distinct CDR3 sequences, more than 20% seen once. This chain connects TRBV5-1 to TRBJ2-7, with D possibly being TRBD1 (5 bases). The clonotype comes from a boy younger than two with Wiskott-Aldrich syndrome, due to receive a stem cell transplant. This specimen was PBMCs, taken before TCRalphabeta/CD19-depleted stem cell transplant. The DNA for the CDR3 is TGCGCCAGCAGCTTGCTTGGGGCCGACGAGCAGTACTTC. Protein product: CASSLLGADEQYF. Based on the CDR3 plus reference TRBV5-1 and TRBJ2-7, the full variable domain is KAGVTQTPRYLIKTRGQQVTLSCSPISGHRSVSWYQQTPGQGLQFLFEYFSETQRNKGNFPGRFSGRQFSNSRSEMNVSTLELGDSALYLCASSLLGADEQYFGPGTRLTVT.